One and the same sample provided the 11 T cell receptor beta chains below, sequenced in a study of blood T cells in healthy people across ages. A second PCR, run for about 6 to 11 cycles, used a sample-barcoded 5' primer plus a J-beta primer mix. In TCRdb, the 5' RACE reads were re-called with MiXCR into one record per CDR3 protein. The data contain 1.5 million to 2 million distinct CDR3 sequences, about 49% of them singletons. Sequences were obtained from blood. These receptor sequences come from a woman aged 40 to 50 in good health.

The chain couples TRBV15 to TRBJ2-7; 9 nucleotides match TRBD2. Per germline, CDR1 LNHNV and CDR2 YYDKDF (reference sequence). The CDR3 runs 12 residues. V gave up 9 bases and J gave up 3 bases; unmatched junction bases: 3. In DNA form, the CDR3 reads TGTGCCACTAGCGGGGGATTCTACGAGCAGTACTTC. It is translated as CATSGGFYEQYF.

Comments on this clonotype: The junction differs from germline at one of its ends, possibly a read error. The chain is built from TRBV29-1 and TRBJ2-3, with TRBD1 matching over 9 bases. This CDR3 has 15 residues. CDR1 is SQVTM and CDR2 is ANQGSEA in the germline V gene. CDR3 in amino acids: CSVRAGTGTTDAQYF. The CDR3 DNA reads TGCAGCGTTCGGGCCGGGACAGGGACCACAGATGCGCAGTATTTT.

The chain is built from TRBV27 and TRBJ2-3; TRBD1 is a possible D gene (5 bases). Germline CDR1 is MNHEY and CDR2 is SMNVEV (reference sequence). Trimming shortened V by 6 bases and J by 4 bases, and 17 bases separated the two germline ends. This CDR3 is built from 15 residues. The CDR3 loop reads CASSSPGKGSDTQYF. CDR3 DNA sequence: TGTGCCAGCAGCTCCCCAGGGAAGGGATCAGATACGCAGTATTTT.

V usage is TRBV6-1 and J usage is TRBJ2-7; 7 bases are shared with TRBD1. Per germline, CDR1 MNHNS and CDR2 SASEGT. The CDR3 length is 15 residues. The V segment lost 5 bases and the J segment 2 bases; nucleotides outside the gene matches: 9. The CDR3 loop reads CASSTKGDRAYEQYF. The CDR3 nucleotides are TGTGCCAGCAGTACCAAAGGCGACAGGGCCTACGAGCAGTACTTC.

V is TRBV12-3 or TRBV12-4 and J is TRBJ1-4; D may be TRBD1 (5 bases). The CDR3 loop spans 14 amino acids. Trimming shortened V by 3 bases and J by 4 bases, and 9 bases separated the two germline ends. CDR3 loop: CASSFRQGNEKLFF. Here the CDR3 DNA reads TGTGCCAGCAGTTTTCGGCAGGGTAATGAAAAACTGTTTTTT.

The rearrangement links TRBV7-2 to TRBJ2-5; D may be TRBD2 (6 bases). The J call may not be correct, given that the DNA end is closer to TRBJ2-7. The germline CDR1 and CDR2 sequences are SGHTA and FQGNSA. CDR3 length: 17 amino acids. CDR3 in DNA: TGTGCCAGCAGCTTAGTCCGTGGCGGGACCTTTTTCTACGAGCAGTACTTC. Its protein is CASSLVRGGTFFYEQYF.

The V gene is TRBV20-1, the J gene TRBJ2-7; D gene unclear. The CDR3 loop spans 14 amino acids. V shed 0 bases and J shed 4 bases, with 13 bases lying between them. Germline CDR1 and CDR2: DFQATT and SNEGSKA (reference sequence). This CDR3 reads CSARDFRRGYEQYF. In DNA form, the CDR3 reads TGCAGTGCTAGAGATTTTCGTAGAGGATACGAGCAGTACTTC.

The V and J genes are TRBV20-1 and TRBJ2-7; no definite D call. The CDR3 runs 13 residues. V was shortened by 1 base and J by 5 bases, with 12 bases between the two germline ends. Germline V gene lookup returns CDR1 DFQATT and CDR2 SNEGSKA (reference sequence). CDR3 protein: CSARGGTAHEQYF. CDR3 DNA: TGCAGTGCTAGAGGGGGTACGGCCCACGAGCAGTACTTC.

As concerns this clonotype: Given a much more abundant clone one base away, this may be a read error. The V gene is TRBV6-1, the J gene TRBJ2-7, with TRBD1 as a possible D gene (5 bases). The V and J ends lost 5 bases and 6 bases respectively, with 20 bases between them. This CDR3 region has 15 residues. The V gene's germline CDR1 is MNHNS and CDR2 SASEGT. Here the CDR3 reads CASSRRSSQGREQYF. The CDR3, as DNA: TGTGCCAGCAGTAGACGAAGTAGTCAGGGCCGCGAGCAGTACTTC.

This clonotype has only a few counts. The V gene is TRBV7-2, the J gene TRBJ1-5; 8 bases agree with TRBD1. CDR1 is SGHTA, CDR2 FQGNSA, per germline. This CDR3 is built from 14 residues. After removal of 5 bases from V and 9 bases from J, the junction contained 9 bases not matched to a gene. The CDR3 DNA reads TGTGCCAGCAGCCAAGGACAGGGAGTCCGGCCCCAGCATTTT. It is translated as CASSQGQGVRPQHF.

In its sample, this clonotype was seen many times. The chain joins TRBV5-1 to TRBJ2-3; 9 bases map to TRBD2. This CDR3 spans 17 amino acids. V was pared by 0 bases and J by 5 bases, with 10 bases of the junction left unmatched. Germline V CDR1 and CDR2: SGHRS, YFSETQ. CDR3 protein: CASSLGPSGGRGDTQYF. As DNA, the CDR3 is TGCGCCAGCAGCTTGGGACCCAGCGGGGGGCGAGGAGATACGCAGTATTTT.